This T cell receptor beta chain is from a study of blood T cell repertoires in COVID-19. Study details: The cDNA or gDNA used as material had been derived from T cells, B-cell-depleted T cells, or PBMCs.

CDR3 length: 13 residues. Trimming removed 4 bases from V and 6 bases from J, with 12 bases in between. Germline V gene lookup returns CDR1 KGHDR and CDR2 SFDVKD. TCRdb keeps only in-frame clones here, not all; method: immunoSEQ multiplex PCR. The sample shows tens of thousands of clones, more than 60% of them seen only once. The rearrangement joins TRBV24-1 to TRBJ2-7; D call uncertain. The sample comprised peripheral blood. The origin of this receptor is a woman in her seventies with acute or convalescent COVID-19. CDR3 in amino acids: CATSESNRREQYF. For the CDR3, the DNA is TGTGCCACCAGTGAGTCTAACCGTCGCGAGCAGTACTTC.